This T cell receptor (beta chain) stems from a study of cytomegalovirus exposure and HLA in healthy donors. The primer mix had 60 Vbeta and 13 Jbeta primers. Method: immunoSEQ multiplex PCR; TCRdb's copy keeps in-frame clones and lacks some. This table holds about 150,000 clones, around 75% found once. Study-level results: Across donors, sequencing depth was assumed by presence/absence analyses to be roughly uniform. Clonal expansion was found to be greater in HLA-associated TCR beta chains than in equally common others in a later analysis.

To note about this clone: The antigen remains undetermined.

Trimming at V came to 5 bases and at J to 11 bases, leaving 10 bases not matched to a gene. Germline loops: CDR1 MNHNS, CDR2 SASEGT. The CDR3 is 13 residues long. Sequencing was performed on PBMCs. The chain links TRBV6-1 to TRBJ2-7; 9 bases are shared with TRBD2. The clonotype comes from a man between 18 and 35 years old in good health and CMV-seronegative. The CDR3 bases are TGTGCCAGCAGTTCTCCGACTAGCGGCACGAAGTACTTC. Amino acid sequence: CASSSPTSGTKYF.